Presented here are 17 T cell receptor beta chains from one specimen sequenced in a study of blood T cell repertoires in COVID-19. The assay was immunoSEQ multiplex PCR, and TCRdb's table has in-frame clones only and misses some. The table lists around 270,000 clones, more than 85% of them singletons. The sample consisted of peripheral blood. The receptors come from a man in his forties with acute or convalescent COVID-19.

CDR3 nucleotide sequence: TGCGCCAGCAGCGCAGTAACAGGGGCCCCCTACGAGCAGTACTTC. It encodes CASSAVTGAPYEQYF. V gene TRBV5-1 combines with J gene TRBJ2-7, with TRBD1 identical over 7 bases. The germline CDR1 and CDR2 sequences are SGHRS and YFSETQ. J was trimmed by 2 bases and V by 4 bases; bases with no gene match: 9. This CDR3 has 15 residues. Full variable domain (remainder filled in from reference TRBV5-1 and TRBJ2-7): KAGVTQTPRYLIKTRGQQVTLSCSPISGHRSVSWYQQTPGQGLQFLFEYFSETQRNKGNFPGRFSGRQFSNSRSEMNVSTLELGDSALYLCASSAVTGAPYEQYFGPGTRLTVT.

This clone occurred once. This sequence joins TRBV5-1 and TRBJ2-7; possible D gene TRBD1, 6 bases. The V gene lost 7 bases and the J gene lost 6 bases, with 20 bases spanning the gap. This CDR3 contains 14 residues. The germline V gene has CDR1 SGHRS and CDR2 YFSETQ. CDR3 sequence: CASSSQGGFGEQYF. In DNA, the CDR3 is TGCGCCAGCTCTTCTCAAGGGGGTTTCGGCGAGCAGTACTTC.

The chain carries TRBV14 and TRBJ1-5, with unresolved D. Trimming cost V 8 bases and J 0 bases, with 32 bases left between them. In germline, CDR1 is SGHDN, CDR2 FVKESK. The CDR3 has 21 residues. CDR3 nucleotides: TGTGCCAGCCTGACCCCTACCAAGGAGCTCACATGGATTTATAGCAATCAGCCCCAGCATTTT. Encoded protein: CASLTPTKELTWIYSNQPQHF.

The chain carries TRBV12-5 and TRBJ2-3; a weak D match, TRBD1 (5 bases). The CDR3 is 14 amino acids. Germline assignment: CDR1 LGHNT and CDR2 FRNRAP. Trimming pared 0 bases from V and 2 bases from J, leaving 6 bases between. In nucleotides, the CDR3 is TGTGCTAGTGGTTTGGTGACAGTCACAGATACGCAGTATTTT. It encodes CASGLVTVTDTQYF.

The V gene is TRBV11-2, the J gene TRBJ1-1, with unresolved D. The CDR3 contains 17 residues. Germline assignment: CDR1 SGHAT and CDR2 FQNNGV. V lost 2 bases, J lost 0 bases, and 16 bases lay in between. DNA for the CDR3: TGTGCCAGCAGCTTATCCAGCCCAATGACTTTGAACACTGAAGCTTTCTTT. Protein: CASSLSSPMTLNTEAFF. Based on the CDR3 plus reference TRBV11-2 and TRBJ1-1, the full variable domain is EAGVAQSPRYKIIEKRQSVAFWCNPISGHATLYWYQQILGQGPKLLIQFQNNGVVDDSQLPKDRFSAERLKGVDSTLKIQPAKLEDSAVYLCASSLSSPMTLNTEAFFGQGTRLTVV.

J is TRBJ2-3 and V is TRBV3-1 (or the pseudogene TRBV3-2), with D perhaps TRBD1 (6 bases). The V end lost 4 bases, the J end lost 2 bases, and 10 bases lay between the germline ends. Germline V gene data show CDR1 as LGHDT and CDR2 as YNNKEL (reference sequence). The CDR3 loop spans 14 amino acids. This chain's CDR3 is CASSRRGTTDTQYF. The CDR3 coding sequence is TGTGCCAGCAGCCGCAGGGGTACCACAGATACGCAGTATTTT.

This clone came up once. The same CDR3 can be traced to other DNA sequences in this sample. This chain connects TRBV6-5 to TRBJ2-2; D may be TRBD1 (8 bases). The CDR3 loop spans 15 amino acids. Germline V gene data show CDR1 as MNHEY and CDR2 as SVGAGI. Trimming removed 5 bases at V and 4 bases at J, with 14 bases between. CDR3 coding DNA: TGTGCCAGCAGTCGACAGGGGAGGGTCACCGGGGAGCTGTTTTTT. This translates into CASSRQGRVTGELFF.

CDR3: CASSLGRTGGGYGYTF. CDR3 nucleotides: TGTGCCAGCAGCTTAGGCCGTACAGGGGGCGGCTATGGCTACACCTTC. The chain uses TRBV13 and TRBJ1-2; 9 bases align to TRBD1. The germline V gene encodes CDR1 PRHDT and CDR2 FYEKMQ (reference sequence). The junction had 6 bases not matched to a gene; V was cut back by 0 bases and J by 4 bases. CDR3 length: 16 residues.

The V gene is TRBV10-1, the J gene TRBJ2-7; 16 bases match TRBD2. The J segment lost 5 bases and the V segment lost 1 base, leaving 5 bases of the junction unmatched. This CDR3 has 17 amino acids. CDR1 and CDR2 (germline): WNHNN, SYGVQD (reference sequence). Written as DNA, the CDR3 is TGCGCCAGCAGTGAGTGGGGACTAGCGGGGGGGATAAACGAGCAGTACTTC. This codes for CASSEWGLAGGINEQYF.

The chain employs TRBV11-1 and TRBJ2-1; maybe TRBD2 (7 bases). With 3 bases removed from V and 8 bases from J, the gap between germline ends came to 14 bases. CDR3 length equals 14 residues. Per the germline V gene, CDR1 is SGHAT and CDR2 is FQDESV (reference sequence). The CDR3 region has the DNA TGTGCCAGCAGCTTGGGCGGGGGCTGGGATGAGCAGTTCTTC. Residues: CASSLGGGWDEQFF.

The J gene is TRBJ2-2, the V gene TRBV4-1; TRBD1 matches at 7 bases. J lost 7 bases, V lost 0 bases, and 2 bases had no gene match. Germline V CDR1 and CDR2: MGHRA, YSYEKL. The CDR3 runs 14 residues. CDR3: CASSQEGGSGELFF. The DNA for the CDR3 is TGCGCCAGCAGCCAAGAAGGGGGCAGCGGGGAGCTGTTTTTT.

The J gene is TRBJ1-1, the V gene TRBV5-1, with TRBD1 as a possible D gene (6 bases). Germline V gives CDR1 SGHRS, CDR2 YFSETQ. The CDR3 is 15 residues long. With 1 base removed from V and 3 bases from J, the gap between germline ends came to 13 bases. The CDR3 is CASSLWGGTDTEAFF. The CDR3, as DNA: TGCGCCAGCAGCTTGTGGGGGGGCACGGACACTGAAGCTTTCTTT. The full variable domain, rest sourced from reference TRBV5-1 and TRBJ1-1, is KAGVTQTPRYLIKTRGQQVTLSCSPISGHRSVSWYQQTPGQGLQFLFEYFSETQRNKGNFPGRFSGRQFSNSRSEMNVSTLELGDSALYLCASSLWGGTDTEAFFGQGTRLTVV.

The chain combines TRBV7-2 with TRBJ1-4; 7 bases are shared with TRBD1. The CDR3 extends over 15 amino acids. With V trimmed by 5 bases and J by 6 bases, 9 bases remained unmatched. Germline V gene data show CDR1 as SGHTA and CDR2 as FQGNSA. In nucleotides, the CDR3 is TGTGCCAGCAGCAGACATGGGACAGCCGATGAAAAACTGTTTTTT. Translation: CASSRHGTADEKLFF.

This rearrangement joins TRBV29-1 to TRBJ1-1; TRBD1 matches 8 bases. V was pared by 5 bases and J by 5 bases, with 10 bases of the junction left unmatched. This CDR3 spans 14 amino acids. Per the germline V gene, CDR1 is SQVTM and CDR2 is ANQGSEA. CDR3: CSVMGQVASTEAFF. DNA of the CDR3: TGCAGCGTTATGGGACAGGTAGCGAGTACTGAAGCTTTCTTT.

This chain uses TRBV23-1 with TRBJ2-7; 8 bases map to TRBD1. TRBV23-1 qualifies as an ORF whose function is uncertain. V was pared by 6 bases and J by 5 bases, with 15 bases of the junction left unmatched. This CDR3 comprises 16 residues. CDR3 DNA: TGCGCCAGCAGCCATCCCCCCGGGACAGGAAGCGACGAGCAGTACTTC. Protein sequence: CASSHPPGTGSDEQYF.

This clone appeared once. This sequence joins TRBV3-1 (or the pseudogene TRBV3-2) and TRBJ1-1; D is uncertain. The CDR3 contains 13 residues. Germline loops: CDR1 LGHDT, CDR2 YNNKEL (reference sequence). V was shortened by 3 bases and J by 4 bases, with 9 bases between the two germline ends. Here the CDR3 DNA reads TGTGCCAGCAGCCAGGGCGAGGGCACTGAAGCTTTCTTT. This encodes CASSQGEGTEAFF.

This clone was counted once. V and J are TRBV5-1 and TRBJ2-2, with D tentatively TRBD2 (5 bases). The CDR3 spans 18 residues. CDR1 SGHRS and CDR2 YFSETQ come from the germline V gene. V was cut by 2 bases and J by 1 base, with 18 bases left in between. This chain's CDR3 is CASSFTPTGVLNTGELFF. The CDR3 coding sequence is TGCGCCAGCAGCTTTACGCCGACCGGGGTATTGAACACCGGGGAGCTGTTTTTT.